The entry below gives a single T cell receptor (beta chain) sequence along with its context. Losses at the gene ends were 6 bases for V and 13 bases for J; bases not matched to a gene: 5. The germline V gene encodes CDR1 ENHRY and CDR2 SYGVKD. The CDR3 contains 12 residues. The data derive from a study of CD8+CD57+ T cells in acquired aplastic anemia. Study as a whole: Mean DNA quantity obtained from sorted CD4+ and CD8+ cells was about 3 ug.

All patients picked for sequencing had shown, by flow cytometry, an expansion of CD8+CD57+ cells. Genomic DNA, serving as template, underwent TCR beta VDJ and CDR3 profiling. Each CDR3 protein gets one entry after TCRdb re-called the reads with MiXCR. Altogether roughly 500,000 distinct CDR3 sequences are present, more than 25% being singletons, with the ten largest covering 0.82%. The chain uses TRBV10-3 and TRBJ1-6; 8 bases line up with TRBD1. Input material: sorted CD4+, CD8+, or CD8+CD57+ T cells (not recorded which) from PBMCs. This receptor was identified in a human donor with aplastic anemia. CDR3 nucleotides: TGTGCCATCAGCCGACAGGGGACCCCCCTCCACTTT. It is translated as CAISRQGTPLHF.